Listed here is a single TCR beta chain. The antigen is not known. CDR1 and CDR2 (germline): DFQATT, SNEGSKA (reference sequence). With V trimmed by 6 bases and J by 4 bases, 14 bases remained unmatched. The CDR3 spans 15 residues. A TCRbeta library incorporating unique molecular identifiers was prepared. TCRdb re-analysed the PCR reads in MiXCR, keeping a single row per CDR3 protein. The profile shows hundreds of thousands of distinct CDR3 sequences, about an eighth of them singletons. This entry belongs to a study of T-cell reconstitution after alpha-beta-depleted transplantation in children. Study results and caveats: Expanded graft clones numbering several hundred reportedly gave rise to alpha-beta T cells about two months after transplant.

Sample: PBMCs, mostly from graft donor cells, taken 360 days after TCRalphabeta/CD19-depleted stem cell transplant. The rearrangement uses TRBV20-1 and TRBJ1-2; 7 bases match TRBD1. The TCR comes from a male patient aged 10-17 years who had a stem cell transplant for acute myeloid leukemia, so the T cells may come from the graft donor. The CDR3 DNA reads TGCAGTGCAATTCGCGCAGGGGGGGCGTCCTATGGCTACACCTTC. Translation: CSAIRAGGASYGYTF.